This section outlines one TCR beta chain sequence together with its context. Its antigen is unidentified. The data belong to a study of T cell clonotyping in hematopoietic cell transplantation. General study results and limits: Few recipient clonotypes overlapped donors; over 95% were de novo at given depth. Broader posttransplant TCR repertoire diversity was predicted by graft donor and pretransplant recipient Inverse Simpson Index values. Pathologically expanded recipient clonotypes increased progressively from day 30 to day 180 as diversity fell.

The data were produced by immunoSEQ multiplex PCR, yet TCRdb's version contains in-frame clones alone and is incomplete. The table shows about 21,000 clones, with about 90% occurring only once. Time point reported: recipient sample about 28 days before transplant, after cytoreduction. Recipients were bled about 28 days pretransplant and at posttransplant days 30, 100, 180. This TCR was recovered from a man aged 18 to 35 with biphenotypic leukemia. Some clones in this sample may be carry-over from other donors' samples. This specimen consisted of peripheral blood mononuclear cells, obtained before stem cell transplant.

CDR3 sequence reads: CASLRAEPGELFF. CDR3 in DNA: TGTGCCAGCCTTCGGGCCGAACCCGGGGAGCTGTTTTTT. V usage is TRBV10-3 and J usage is TRBJ2-2; D remains ambiguous. V lost 10 bases to trimming and J lost 6 bases, with 15 bases between them. The CDR3 is 13 amino acids. Germline CDR1 reads ENHRY; CDR2 reads SYGVKD.